The 24 T cell receptor beta chains in this list originate from one sample, sequenced in a study of graft-versus-host responses after intestinal transplantation. Their target antigens are unknown. Clones were sequenced by immunoSEQ multiplex PCR, and TCRdb holds only the in-frame ones, with some missing. Of 95,000 to 110,000 clones in the sample, over 85% were seen once. The material sequenced was unstimulated CD8+ T cells sorted from spleen or lymph node cells, taken before intestinal transplant. These receptors all stem from a human donor who received an intestinal transplant.

The genes are TRBV7-9 and TRBJ1-1, with 7 bases matching TRBD1. The CDR3 covers 13 residues. Germline V CDR1 and CDR2: SEHNR, FQNEAQ (reference sequence). With 5 bases clipped from V and 4 bases from J, the junction kept 4 bases outside the gene matches. The CDR3 DNA sequence: TGTGCCAGCAGCCAGGGGGGGAGCACTGAAGCTTTCTTT. Its translation is CASSQGGSTEAFF.

The CDR3 DNA is TGCGCCAGCAGCGACAGGATTCATGGCGCAGATACGCAGTATTTT. This codes for CASSDRIHGADTQYF. This chain uses TRBV23-1 with TRBJ2-3, with D tentatively TRBD1 (6 bases). TRBV23-1 is marked as an open reading frame, function uncertain. The CDR3 runs 15 residues. V gave up 6 bases and J gave up 4 bases, with 17 bases separating them.

The V and J genes are TRBV10-3 and TRBJ2-3; a weak D match, TRBD2 (5 bases). CDR1 and CDR2 from the germline V gene are ENHRY and SYGVKD. Trimming cost V 0 bases and J 4 bases, with 11 bases left between them. This CDR3 is built from 15 residues. CDR3: CAISESKAVADTQYF. For the CDR3, the DNA is TGTGCCATCAGTGAGTCGAAAGCGGTAGCAGATACGCAGTATTTT.

The chain recombines TRBV9 with TRBJ2-3, with 11 bases that match TRBD2. This CDR3 contains 15 residues. The V gene end was trimmed by 3 bases and the J gene end by 7 bases; junction bases not matched to a gene: 7. Germline V gives CDR1 SGDLS, CDR2 YYNGEE. The chain's CDR3 is CASSAPTSGEYTQYF. CDR3 in DNA: TGTGCCAGCAGCGCACCGACTAGCGGGGAATATACGCAGTATTTT.

The chain employs TRBV6-5 and TRBJ2-2; D possibly corresponds to TRBD1 (6 bases). There are 16 residues in the CDR3. V shed 0 bases and J shed 2 bases, with 10 bases lying between them. Germline lookup yields CDR1 MNHEY and CDR2 SVGAGI. CDR3 in amino acids: CASSYSAGVNTGELFF. The DNA for the CDR3 is TGTGCCAGCAGTTACTCAGCAGGGGTCAACACCGGGGAGCTGTTTTTT.

The V and J genes are TRBV27 and TRBJ2-7; D is unclear. With 0 bases removed from V and 5 bases from J, the gap between germline ends came to 23 bases. The CDR3 has 18 amino acids. Germline V gene data show CDR1 as MNHEY and CDR2 as SMNVEV (reference sequence). CDR3 sequence reads: CASSLSPVVASFYDEQYF. The CDR3 DNA reads TGTGCCAGCAGTTTATCCCCCGTAGTGGCATCCTTCTACGACGAGCAGTACTTC.

The chain links TRBV6-5 to TRBJ2-2; the match to TRBD1 covers 7 bases. The junction had 11 bases not matched to a gene; V was cut back by 7 bases and J by 6 bases. Per the germline V gene, CDR1 is MNHEY and CDR2 is SVGAGI. This CDR3 is 15 amino acids long. The CDR3 here is CASTLQGFLPGELFF. Written as DNA, the CDR3 is TGTGCCAGCACCCTACAGGGGTTCTTACCCGGGGAGCTGTTTTTT.

This chain uses TRBV30 with TRBJ2-7, with TRBD2 as a possible D gene (6 bases). Trimming took 1 base from V and 7 from J, leaving 11 bases between them. Germline CDR1 reads GTSNPN; CDR2 reads SVGIG (reference sequence). The CDR3 has 12 residues. Written as DNA, the CDR3 is TGTGCCTGGAGTGAGCAGGGACTTGAGCAGTACTTC. As protein: CAWSEQGLEQYF.

The chain links TRBV27 to TRBJ2-2; 9 bases agree with TRBD1. This CDR3 region has 17 residues. Germline-derived CDR1 and CDR2 are MNHEY and SMNVEV (reference sequence). The V gene end was trimmed by 5 bases and the J gene end by 4 bases; junction bases not matched to a gene: 11. CDR3 in DNA: TGTGCCAGCAGTCCCCGGACAGGGGCGGCGATCACCGGGGAGCTGTTTTTT. Translated, it gives CASSPRTGAAITGELFF.

The chain recombines TRBV30 with TRBJ1-1; no firm D call. CDR1 and CDR2 (germline): GTSNPN, SVGIG (reference sequence). V lost 0 bases and J 3 bases, leaving 5 bases between the germline ends. The CDR3 is 12 amino acids. Here the CDR3 reads CAWSVLYTEAFF. In DNA form, the CDR3 reads TGTGCCTGGAGTGTTTTGTACACTGAAGCTTTCTTT.

J is TRBJ2-1 and V is TRBV6-1, with TRBD2 matching 11 bases. Germline assignment: CDR1 MNHNS and CDR2 SASEGT. Trimming took 0 bases from V and 4 from J; bases not matched to a gene: 2. CDR3 size: 16 residues. CDR3 in DNA: TGTGCCAGCAGTGAAGCGGGACTAGCGGCTTACAATGAGCAGTTCTTC. Translated, it gives CASSEAGLAAYNEQFF.

The V gene is TRBV5-4, the J gene TRBJ2-7; no clear D. Germline assignment: CDR1 SGHNT and CDR2 YYREEE (reference sequence). Trimming removed 0 bases at V and 4 bases at J, with 5 bases between. The CDR3 loop spans 12 amino acids. This CDR3 is CASSLDVYEQYF. The CDR3 region has the DNA TGTGCCAGCAGCTTGGACGTATACGAGCAGTACTTC. Drawing the rest from reference TRBV5-4 and TRBJ2-7, the complete variable domain is ETGVTQSPTHLIKTRGQQVTLRCSSQSGHNTVSWYQQALGQGPQFIFQYYREEENGRGNFPPRFSGLQFPNYSSELNVNALELDDSALYLCASSLDVYEQYFGPGTRLTVT.

The CDR3, as DNA: TGTGCCAGCAGTTTACGTTCGGTAGATCAGCCCCAGCATTTT. Its protein product is CASSLRSVDQPQHF. The chain has TRBV27 and TRBJ1-5, with D uncertain. The V end was cut by 2 bases, the J end by 5 bases, with 10 bases between. This CDR3 is built from 14 residues. Germline assignment: CDR1 MNHEY and CDR2 SMNVEV (reference sequence).

The V call is TRBV6-5, the J call TRBJ2-1; 7 bases match TRBD1. J gave up 4 bases and V 9 bases, and 6 bases lay outside the gene matches. The germline V gene encodes CDR1 MNHEY and CDR2 SVGAGI. The length of the CDR3 is 13 residues. The CDR3 nucleotides are TGTGCCAGTCGACAGGGTGTTTACAATGAGCAGTTCTTC. Its protein product is CASRQGVYNEQFF.

The chain carries TRBV19 and TRBJ2-3; TRBD2 matches 9 bases. CDR3 size: 16 residues. The germline V gene has CDR1 LNHDA and CDR2 SQIVND (reference sequence). J lost 2 bases, V lost 2 bases, and 5 bases had no gene match. In DNA form, the CDR3 reads TGTGCCAGTAGTATACTAAGCGGGGGGACCACAGATACGCAGTATTTT. Its translation is CASSILSGGTTDTQYF.

This sequence joins TRBV5-1 and TRBJ2-7; D may correspond to TRBD1 or TRBD2 (5 bases each). The CDR3 extends over 13 amino acids. Germline CDR1 SGHRS, CDR2 YFSETQ. V lost 2 bases, J lost 7 bases, and 13 bases lay in between. The CDR3 reads CASSFSGPGEQYF. Here the CDR3 DNA reads TGCGCCAGCAGCTTTTCGGGACCGGGGGAGCAGTACTTC.

The rearrangement uses TRBV7-3 and TRBJ2-1; D possibly corresponds to TRBD1 (5 bases). The V end lost 0 bases, the J end lost 1 base, and 10 bases lay between the germline ends. The CDR3 consists of 16 residues. The germline gives CDR1 SGHTA, CDR2 FQGTGA. The CDR3 DNA is TGTGCCAGCAGCTTAACAGGGCAGGGATCCTACAATGAGCAGTTCTTC. Residues: CASSLTGQGSYNEQFF.

J is TRBJ2-2 and V is TRBV28; D unclear. The CDR3 spans 13 residues. Trimming stripped 4 bases from V and 2 bases from J, with 5 bases between. The germline V gene encodes CDR1 MDHEN and CDR2 SYDVKM. Here the CDR3 DNA reads TGTGCCAGCAGTTCGGTCAACACCGGGGAGCTGTTTTTT. It codes for CASSSVNTGELFF.

This clone was seen a single time. The chain recombines TRBV6-4 with TRBJ1-3; D gene ambiguous. There are 13 residues in the CDR3. V dropped 10 bases and J dropped 0 bases, with 10 bases sitting between them. Germline loops: CDR1 MRHNA, CDR2 SNTAGT. CDR3: CATNSSSGNTIYF. For the CDR3, the DNA is TGTGCCACTAATAGCAGCTCTGGAAACACCATATATTTT.

The chain is built from TRBV7-8 and TRBJ1-1; possible D gene TRBD1, 5 bases. The CDR3 is 15 residues long. Germline V gene sequence: CDR1 SGHVS, CDR2 FQNEAQ. The V end lost 0 bases, the J end lost 3 bases, and 11 bases lay between the germline ends. In nucleotides, the CDR3 is TGTGCCAGCAGCTTAGCCGGGGCTCGGGACACTGAAGCTTTCTTT. Translated, it gives CASSLAGARDTEAFF.

The genes are TRBV4-1 and TRBJ1-1; 7 bases are a match to TRBD1. Trimming took 3 bases from V and 4 from J; bases not matched to a gene: 2. The germline V gene has CDR1 MGHRA and CDR2 YSYEKL. There are 13 residues in the CDR3. CDR3 DNA: TGCGCCAGCAGCCACGCAGGGGGCACTGAAGCTTTCTTT. This gives the protein CASSHAGGTEAFF.

The chain employs TRBV6-6 and TRBJ1-1, with D hard to call. Germline lookup yields CDR1 MNHNY and CDR2 SVGAGI (reference sequence). CDR3 length equals 12 residues. Between the trimmed V and J ends, which lost 6 bases and 1 base, there was a span of 6 bases. This CDR3 reads CASSDPNTEAFF. Written as DNA, the CDR3 is TGTGCCAGCAGCGATCCGAACACTGAAGCTTTCTTT.

DNA for the CDR3: TGTGCCACCAGCAGAGATCCTACTGGGGCTTTCTTT. Protein sequence: CATSRDPTGAFF. J is TRBJ1-1 and V is TRBV15; no clear D. This CDR3 comprises 12 residues. Trimming left V 0 bases short and J 11 bases short, with 10 bases between. Germline values: CDR1 LNHNV, CDR2 YYDKDF (reference sequence). The whole variable domain, filled in from reference TRBV15 and TRBJ1-1, reads DAMVIQNPRYQVTQFGKPVTLSCSQTLNHNVMYWYQQKSSQAPKLLFHYYDKDFNNEADTPDNFQSRRPNTSFCFLDIRSPGLGDTAMYLCATSRDPTGAFFGQGTRLTVV.

The chain is built from TRBV5-1 and TRBJ2-5; 8 nucleotides agree with TRBD2. There are 13 residues in the CDR3. Trimming cost V 1 base and J 5 bases; bases outside gene matches: 1. CDR1 is SGHRS and CDR2 is YFSETQ in the germline V gene. The CDR3 is CASSLRLAETQYF. CDR3 nucleotides: TGCGCCAGCAGCTTGCGACTAGCGGAGACCCAGTACTTC. Full variable domain (remainder filled in from reference TRBV5-1 and TRBJ2-5): KAGVTQTPRYLIKTRGQQVTLSCSPISGHRSVSWYQQTPGQGLQFLFEYFSETQRNKGNFPGRFSGRQFSNSRSEMNVSTLELGDSALYLCASSLRLAETQYFGPGTRLLVL.